A single sample is the source of the 23 T cell receptor beta chains below, sequenced in a study of blood T cell repertoires in COVID-19. The data were produced by immunoSEQ multiplex PCR, yet TCRdb's version contains in-frame clones alone and is incomplete. This table has 240,000 or so clones, roughly nine tenths appearing once. The specimen was peripheral blood. The receptor source for this set is a man aged 55 to 69 with acute or convalescent COVID-19.

This chain joins TRBV11-3 and TRBJ1-4, with D unresolved. Germline V CDR1 and CDR2: SGHNT, YENEEA. This CDR3 is 13 amino acids long. V gave up 1 base and J gave up 5 bases, with 5 bases separating them. The CDR3 sequence: CASSLGANEKLFF. The CDR3 bases are TGTGCCAGCAGCTTAGGGGCGAATGAAAAACTGTTTTTT.

This chain connects TRBV15 to TRBJ2-1, with TRBD1 matching 9 bases. Germline CDR1 is LNHNV and CDR2 is YYDKDF (reference sequence). V trimming: 6 bases; J trimming: 6 bases; junction bases outside the gene matches: 6. This CDR3 has 14 residues. DNA of the CDR3: TGTGCCACCAGTGGAGGGACAGGGTTCAATGAGCAGTTCTTC. It encodes CATSGGTGFNEQFF.

The rearrangement links TRBV19 to TRBJ2-1, with 13 positions matching TRBD2. CDR1 LNHDA and CDR2 SQIVND come from the germline V gene (reference sequence). The CDR3 covers 17 residues. V trimming: 4 bases; J trimming: 8 bases; junction bases outside the gene matches: 11. CDR3 sequence reads: CASSNPGLAGNWDEQFF. Here the CDR3 DNA reads TGTGCCAGTAGTAACCCGGGACTAGCGGGAAATTGGGATGAGCAGTTCTTC.

The J gene is TRBJ1-2, the V gene TRBV11-2, with 8 bases aligning to TRBD1. V was clipped by 4 bases and J by 4 bases; unmatched bases: 5. CDR3 length: 14 amino acids. Germline CDR1 is SGHAT and CDR2 is FQNNGV. CDR3 bases: TGTGCCAGCAGCTCCCCCAGGGGGCTCTATGGCTACACCTTC. It yields the protein CASSSPRGLYGYTF.

This clone was recorded a few times. The rearrangement links TRBV21-1 to TRBJ2-5; the table gives TRBD1 as D, unverified against the DNA. TRBV21-1 is a pseudogene locus. This CDR3 has 17 residues. CDR3 protein: CASSKKLGQADQETQYF. The CDR3 region has the DNA TGTGCCAGCAGCAAGAAATTAGGACAGGCCGATCAAGAGACCCAGTACTTC.

CDR3 amino acids: CASSRQGEDEQFF. The DNA of the CDR3 is TGTGCCAGCAGCAGACAGGGCGAGGATGAGCAGTTCTTC. The chain employs TRBV7-3 and TRBJ2-1; 7 nucleotides align to TRBD1. The germline V gene encodes CDR1 SGHTA and CDR2 FQGTGA. The junction had 6 bases not matched to a gene; V was cut back by 5 bases and J by 8 bases. The CDR3 is made up of 13 amino acids.

The CDR3: CAISLTSSLTGELFF. CDR3 bases: TGTGCCATCAGCTTGACTAGTAGCTTGACCGGGGAGCTGTTTTTT. The chain carries TRBV10-3 and TRBJ2-2; D is possibly TRBD2 (6 bases). CDR1 and CDR2 (germline): ENHRY, SYGVKD. This CDR3 has 15 residues. The V and J ends lost 6 bases and 5 bases respectively, with 16 bases between them.

The V gene is TRBV7-8, the J gene TRBJ1-1; D perhaps matches TRBD1 (5 bases). Trimming removed 5 bases at V and 1 base at J, with 11 bases between. Looked up from germline, CDR1 is SGHVS and CDR2 is FQNEAQ. The CDR3 is made up of 14 amino acids. The CDR3 here is CASSIGTQNTEAFF. Here the CDR3 DNA reads TGTGCCAGCAGCATCGGGACTCAGAACACTGAAGCTTTCTTT.

The rearrangement links TRBV30 to TRBJ1-6, with TRBD1 identical over 8 bases. CDR3 length: 14 amino acids. Germline V gene data show CDR1 as GTSNPN and CDR2 as SVGIG (reference sequence). V lost 3 bases and J lost 8; bases outside the gene matches: 6. In DNA, the CDR3 is TGTGCCTGGAGACAGGGGGAGAGGGATTCACCCCTCCACTTT. This codes for CAWRQGERDSPLHF.

The gene calls are TRBV28 and TRBJ1-2; tentative D call: TRBD1 (6 bases). V was cut by 7 bases and J by 8 bases, with 20 bases left in between. The CDR3 spans 14 residues. CDR1 MDHEN and CDR2 SYDVKM come from the germline V gene. CDR3 residues: CASISPGDYQGYTF. The CDR3 DNA reads TGTGCCAGCATCTCCCCAGGGGATTATCAGGGCTACACCTTC.

The chain couples TRBV4-3 to TRBJ1-4; D possibly corresponds to TRBD1 (6 bases). V was clipped by 0 bases and J by 8 bases, with 13 bases between them. In germline, CDR1 is LGHNA, CDR2 YSLEER. CDR3 length: 15 amino acids. Here the CDR3 reads CASSQDRGGHEKLFF. CDR3 bases: TGCGCCAGCAGCCAAGACAGAGGGGGACACGAAAAACTGTTTTTT.

The chain recombines TRBV28 with TRBJ2-3; D may be TRBD2 (6 bases). The germline V gene has CDR1 MDHEN and CDR2 SYDVKM. V gave up 4 bases and J gave up 0 bases, with 14 bases separating them. CDR3 length: 16 amino acids. The CDR3 protein is CASSSPEAGSTDTQYF. The DNA for the CDR3 is TGTGCCAGCAGTTCCCCCGAGGCGGGAAGCACAGATACGCAGTATTTT.

V gene TRBV10-3 combines with J gene TRBJ1-3; TRBD1 aligns across 8 bases. CDR1 is ENHRY and CDR2 is SYGVKD in the germline V gene. CDR3 length: 16 residues. J gave up 1 base and V 3 bases, and 5 bases lay outside the gene matches. DNA of the CDR3: TGTGCCATCAGTGACTCCCACAGGGGGTCTGGAAACACCATATATTTT. It yields the protein CAISDSHRGSGNTIYF.

The chain joins TRBV6-5 to TRBJ2-2, with 7 bases fitting TRBD2. Germline V gene lookup returns CDR1 MNHEY and CDR2 SVGAGI. This CDR3 region has 15 residues. J gave up 4 bases and V 2 bases, and 4 bases lay outside the gene matches. The DNA of the CDR3 is TGTGCCAGCAGTTACGTTGGGGGGGTCACCGGGGAGCTGTTTTTT. Encoded protein: CASSYVGGVTGELFF.

This clone appeared a few times. The chain recombines TRBV11-1 with TRBJ2-7; 9 positions agree with TRBD2. V was clipped by 3 bases and J by 5 bases; unmatched bases: 5. The CDR3 sequence is 14 residues long. Germline assignment: CDR1 SGHAT and CDR2 FQDESV (reference sequence). CDR3 in amino acids: CASSLGGLAHEQYF. The CDR3, as DNA: TGTGCCAGCAGCTTGGGGGGACTAGCCCACGAGCAGTACTTC.

This clone was seen only a few times. The gene calls are TRBV6-1 and TRBJ1-3, with TRBD1 identical over 8 bases. This CDR3 region has 16 residues. CDR1 and CDR2 from the germline V gene are MNHNS and SASEGT. J gave up 2 bases and V 1 base, and 4 bases lay outside the gene matches. The CDR3 sequence: CASSEDSTGAGNTIYF. CDR3 bases: TGTGCCAGCAGTGAAGACTCGACAGGGGCTGGAAACACCATATATTTT.

The chain links TRBV2 to TRBJ2-5; 9 bases are a match to TRBD1. Germline CDR1 and CDR2: SNHLY and FYNNEI. The CDR3 extends over 14 amino acids. V trimming: 6 bases; J trimming: 5 bases; junction bases outside the gene matches: 7. The chain's CDR3 is CASRKDRGYETQYF. The CDR3 nucleotides read TGTGCCAGCAGAAAGGACAGGGGATATGAGACCCAGTACTTC.

CDR3 sequence: CASSSRGETQYF. The CDR3 DNA is TGTGCCAGCTCAAGCAGGGGAGAGACCCAGTACTTC. V gene TRBV18 combines with J gene TRBJ2-5, with D possibly being TRBD1 (6 bases). The CDR3 spans 12 residues. Germline assignment: CDR1 KGHSH and CDR2 LQKENI. The V end was cut by 5 bases, the J end by 4 bases, with 8 bases between. The complete variable domain, with remaining parts taken from reference TRBV18 and TRBJ2-5, reads NAGVMQNPRHLVRRRGQEARLRCSPMKGHSHVYWYRQLPEEGLKFMVYLQKENIIDESGMPKERFSAEFPKEGPSILRIQQVVRGDSAAYFCASSSRGETQYFGPGTRLLVL.

This chain connects TRBV29-1 to TRBJ1-1; 10 bases are a match to TRBD1. The germline V gene encodes CDR1 SQVTM and CDR2 ANQGSEA. The CDR3 is made up of 14 amino acids. The V segment lost 6 bases and the J segment 1 base; nucleotides outside the gene matches: 5. The CDR3 DNA reads as TGCAGCGTAGCCGGGACAGGGGAGAACACTGAAGCTTTCTTT. Translating it yields CSVAGTGENTEAFF.

This chain connects TRBV30 to TRBJ1-2, with 9 bases that match TRBD1. CDR3 length: 13 residues. Germline CDR1 GTSNPN, CDR2 SVGIG (reference sequence). V shed 4 bases and J 8 bases; nucleotides not matched to a gene: 8. The CDR3 sequence is CAWTGTGLGGYTF. CDR3 DNA: TGTGCCTGGACCGGGACAGGGCTCGGGGGCTACACCTTC.

The chain couples TRBV30 to TRBJ2-7, with 11 nucleotides matching TRBD1. Germline-derived CDR1 and CDR2 are GTSNPN and SVGIG (reference sequence). This CDR3 comprises 13 residues. Trimming at V came to 2 bases and at J to 6 bases, leaving 3 bases not matched to a gene. CDR3 protein: CAWSPGTGGEQYF. CDR3 sequence (DNA): TGTGCCTGGAGTCCCGGGACAGGGGGCGAGCAGTACTTC.

The V and J genes are TRBV20-1 and TRBJ1-2; D might be TRBD1 (5 bases). CDR1 is DFQATT and CDR2 is SNEGSKA in the germline V gene (reference sequence). V lost 3 bases, J lost 6 bases, and 14 bases lay in between. The CDR3 totals 13 residues. As DNA, the CDR3 is TGCAGTGCTAGTGGATCAGGGTTGGATGGCTACACCTTC. As protein: CSASGSGLDGYTF.

This clone turned up a few times. This sequence joins TRBV29-1 and TRBJ1-4; a weak D match, TRBD1 (6 bases). The germline V gene has CDR1 SQVTM and CDR2 ANQGSEA. This CDR3 is built from 14 residues. V dropped 4 bases and J dropped 5 bases, with 14 bases sitting between them. The CDR3 reads CSVGPRGNNEKLFF. CDR3 DNA sequence: TGCAGCGTTGGTCCCAGGGGAAACAATGAAAAACTGTTTTTT.